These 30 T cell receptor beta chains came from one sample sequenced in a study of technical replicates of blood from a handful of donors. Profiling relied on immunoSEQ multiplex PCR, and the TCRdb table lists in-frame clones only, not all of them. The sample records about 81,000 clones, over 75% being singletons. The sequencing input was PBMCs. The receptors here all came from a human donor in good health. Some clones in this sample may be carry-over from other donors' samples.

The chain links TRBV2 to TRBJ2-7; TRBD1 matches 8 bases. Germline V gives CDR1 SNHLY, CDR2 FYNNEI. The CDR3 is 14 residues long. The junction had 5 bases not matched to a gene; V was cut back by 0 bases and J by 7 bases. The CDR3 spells CASSEAGRGPEQYF. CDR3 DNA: TGTGCCAGCAGTGAAGCGGGCAGGGGGCCGGAGCAGTACTTC.

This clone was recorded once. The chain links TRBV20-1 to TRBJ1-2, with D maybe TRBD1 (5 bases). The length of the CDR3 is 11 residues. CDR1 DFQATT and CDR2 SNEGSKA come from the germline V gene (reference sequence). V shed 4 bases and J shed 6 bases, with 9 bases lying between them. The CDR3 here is CSATGPNGYTF. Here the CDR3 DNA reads TGCAGTGCTACAGGGCCCAATGGCTACACCTTC.

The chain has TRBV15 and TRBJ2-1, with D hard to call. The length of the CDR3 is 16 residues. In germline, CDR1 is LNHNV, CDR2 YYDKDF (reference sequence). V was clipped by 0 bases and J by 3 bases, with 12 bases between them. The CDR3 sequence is CATSRDGQVYYNEQFF. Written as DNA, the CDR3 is TGTGCCACCAGCAGAGATGGGCAGGTCTACTACAATGAGCAGTTCTTC.

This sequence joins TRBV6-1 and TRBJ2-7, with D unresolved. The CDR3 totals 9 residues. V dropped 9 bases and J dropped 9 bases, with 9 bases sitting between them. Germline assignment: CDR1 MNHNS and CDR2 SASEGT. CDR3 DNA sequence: TGTGCCAGTGGGCAAGGGCAGTACTTC. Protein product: CASGQGQYF.

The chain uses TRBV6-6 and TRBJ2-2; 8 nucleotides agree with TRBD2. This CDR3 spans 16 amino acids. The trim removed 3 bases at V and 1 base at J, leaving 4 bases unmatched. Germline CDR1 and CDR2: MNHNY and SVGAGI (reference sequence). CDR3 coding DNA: TGTGCCAGCAGTTATTTCGGGAGGGAGAACACCGGGGAGCTGTTTTTT. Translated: CASSYFGRENTGELFF.

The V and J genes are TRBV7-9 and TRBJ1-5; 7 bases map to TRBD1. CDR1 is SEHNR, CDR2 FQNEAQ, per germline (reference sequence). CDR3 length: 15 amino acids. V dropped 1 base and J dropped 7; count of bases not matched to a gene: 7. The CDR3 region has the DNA TGTGCCAGCAGCTTAGGGGCAGGGGGTTGGCAGCCCCAGCATTTT. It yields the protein CASSLGAGGWQPQHF.

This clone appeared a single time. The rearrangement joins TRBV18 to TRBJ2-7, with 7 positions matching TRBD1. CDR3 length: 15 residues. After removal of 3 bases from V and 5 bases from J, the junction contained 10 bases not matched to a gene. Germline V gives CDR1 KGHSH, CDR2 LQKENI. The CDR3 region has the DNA TGTGCCAGCTCACCGATTGGCCAGGGGGTGGACGAGCAGTACTTC. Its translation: CASSPIGQGVDEQYF. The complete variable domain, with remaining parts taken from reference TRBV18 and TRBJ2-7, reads NAGVMQNPRHLVRRRGQEARLRCSPMKGHSHVYWYRQLPEEGLKFMVYLQKENIIDESGMPKERFSAEFPKEGPSILRIQQVVRGDSAAYFCASSPIGQGVDEQYFGPGTRLTVT.

The CDR3, as DNA: TGTGCCAGCAGCGCCAGACAGGGGCCCGGGGAGCTGTTTTTT. It is translated as CASSARQGPGELFF. The chain couples TRBV7-9 to TRBJ2-2, with 8 bases lining up with TRBD1. CDR1 is SEHNR, CDR2 FQNEAQ, per germline (reference sequence). CDR3 length: 14 residues. J was trimmed by 6 bases and V by 5 bases; bases with no gene match: 5.

CDR3 nucleotide sequence: TGTGCCAGCAGCTTTGTGTTCCCCGAGGTAGATTTCTATGGCTACACCTTC. Translated: CASSFVFPEVDFYGYTF. V is TRBV5-6 and J is TRBJ1-2; D not certain. CDR1 and CDR2 from the germline V gene are SGHDT and YYEEEE. Trimming cost V 2 bases and J 4 bases, with 21 bases left between them. This CDR3 contains 17 residues. Based on the CDR3 plus reference TRBV5-6 and TRBJ1-2, the full variable domain is DAGVTQSPTHLIKTRGQQVTLRCSPKSGHDTVSWYQQALGQGPQFIFQYYEEEERQRGNFPDRFSGHQFPNYSSELNVNALLLGDSALYLCASSFVFPEVDFYGYTFGSGTRLTVV.

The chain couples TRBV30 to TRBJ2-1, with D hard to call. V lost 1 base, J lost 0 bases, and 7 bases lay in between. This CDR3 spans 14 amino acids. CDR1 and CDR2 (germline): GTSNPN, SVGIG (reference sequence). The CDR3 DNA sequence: TGTGCCTGGAGTGCCATGTCCTCCTACAATGAGCAGTTCTTC. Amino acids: CAWSAMSSYNEQFF. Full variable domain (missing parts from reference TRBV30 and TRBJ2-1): SQTIHQWPATLVQPVGSPLSLECTVEGTSNPNLYWYRQAAGRGLQLLFYSVGIGQISSEVPQNLSASRPQDRQFILSSKKLLLSDSGFYLCAWSAMSSYNEQFFGPGTRLTVL.

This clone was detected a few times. The CDR3 DNA is TGTGCCAGTAGTATTGGTCGGAGGGGATATGGCAATCAGCCCCAGCATTTT. As protein: CASSIGRRGYGNQPQHF. This chain uses TRBV19 with TRBJ1-5; weak D call: TRBD1 (5 bases). Deletions cut 3 bases from V and 2 bases from J, with 17 bases between. The germline V gene has CDR1 LNHDA and CDR2 SQIVND (reference sequence). There are 17 residues in the CDR3.

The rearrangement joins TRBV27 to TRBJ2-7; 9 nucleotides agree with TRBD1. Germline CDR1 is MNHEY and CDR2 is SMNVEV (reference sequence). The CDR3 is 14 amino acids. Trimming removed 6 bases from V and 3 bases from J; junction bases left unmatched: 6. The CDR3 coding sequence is TGTGCCAGCAGCACGACAGGGGGATTCTACGAGCAGTACTTC. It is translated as CASSTTGGFYEQYF.

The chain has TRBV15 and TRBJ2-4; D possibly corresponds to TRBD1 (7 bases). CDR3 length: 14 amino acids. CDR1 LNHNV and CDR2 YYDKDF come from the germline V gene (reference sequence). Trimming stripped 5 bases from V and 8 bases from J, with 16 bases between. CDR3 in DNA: TGTGCCACCAGCCGCCAGCAGGGGGGTGACATTCAGTACTTC. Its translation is CATSRQQGGDIQYF.

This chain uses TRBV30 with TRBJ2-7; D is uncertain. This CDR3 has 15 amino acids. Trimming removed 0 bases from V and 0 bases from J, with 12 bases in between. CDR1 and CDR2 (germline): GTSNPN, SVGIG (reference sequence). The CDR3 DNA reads TGTGCCTGGAGTGTAATGGCGGATAGCTCCTACGAGCAGTACTTC. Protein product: CAWSVMADSSYEQYF.

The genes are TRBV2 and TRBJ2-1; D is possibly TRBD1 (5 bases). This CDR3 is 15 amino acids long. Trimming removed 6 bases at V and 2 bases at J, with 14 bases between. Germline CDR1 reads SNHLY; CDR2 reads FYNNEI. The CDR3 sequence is CASRPGSRPYNEQFF. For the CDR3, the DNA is TGTGCCAGCAGGCCAGGGTCCCGCCCCTACAATGAGCAGTTCTTC.

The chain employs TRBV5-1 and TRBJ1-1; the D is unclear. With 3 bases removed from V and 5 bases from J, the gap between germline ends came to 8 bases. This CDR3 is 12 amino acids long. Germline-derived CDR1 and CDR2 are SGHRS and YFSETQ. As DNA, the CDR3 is TGCGCCAGCAGCTGGACGGGGACTGAAGCTTTCTTT. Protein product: CASSWTGTEAFF.

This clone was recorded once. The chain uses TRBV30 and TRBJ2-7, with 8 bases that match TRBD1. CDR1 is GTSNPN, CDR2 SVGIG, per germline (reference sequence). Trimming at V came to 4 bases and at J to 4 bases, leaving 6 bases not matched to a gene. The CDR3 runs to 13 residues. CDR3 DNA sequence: TGTGCCTGGACCCGACAGGGGCGGTACGAGCAGTACTTC. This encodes CAWTRQGRYEQYF.

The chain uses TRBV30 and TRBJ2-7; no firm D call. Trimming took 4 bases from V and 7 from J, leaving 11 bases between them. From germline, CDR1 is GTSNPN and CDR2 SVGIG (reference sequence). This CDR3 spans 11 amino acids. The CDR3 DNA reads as TGTGCCTGGACCGAGAGAAGTGAGCAGTACTTC. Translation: CAWTERSEQYF.

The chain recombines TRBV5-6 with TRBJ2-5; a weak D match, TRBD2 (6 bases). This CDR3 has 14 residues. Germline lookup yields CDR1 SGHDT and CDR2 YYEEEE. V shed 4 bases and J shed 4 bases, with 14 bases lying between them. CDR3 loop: CASSEAGGTETQYF. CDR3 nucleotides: TGTGCCAGCAGCGAAGCTGGGGGGACAGAGACCCAGTACTTC.

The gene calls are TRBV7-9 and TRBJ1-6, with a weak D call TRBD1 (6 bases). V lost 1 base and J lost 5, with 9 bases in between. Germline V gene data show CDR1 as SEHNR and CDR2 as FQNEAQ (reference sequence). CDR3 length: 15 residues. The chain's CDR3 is CASSLEDRDNSPLHF. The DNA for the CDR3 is TGTGCCAGCAGCTTAGAGGACAGAGATAATTCACCCCTCCACTTT.

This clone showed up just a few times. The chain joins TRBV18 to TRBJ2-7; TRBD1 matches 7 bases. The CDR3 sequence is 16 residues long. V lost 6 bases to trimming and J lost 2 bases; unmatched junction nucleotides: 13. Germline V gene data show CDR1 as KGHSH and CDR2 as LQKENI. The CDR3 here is CASSLLNRGAPYEQYF. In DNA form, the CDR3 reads TGTGCCAGCTCCCTCCTTAACAGGGGAGCCCCCTACGAGCAGTACTTC.

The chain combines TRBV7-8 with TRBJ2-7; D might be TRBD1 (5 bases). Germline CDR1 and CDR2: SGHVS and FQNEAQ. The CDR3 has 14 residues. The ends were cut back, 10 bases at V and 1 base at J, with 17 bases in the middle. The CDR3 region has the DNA TGTGCCACGAAGCTGGGGCATCAATCCTACGAGCAGTACTTC. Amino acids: CATKLGHQSYEQYF. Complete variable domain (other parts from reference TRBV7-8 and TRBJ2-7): GAGVSQSPRYKVAKRGQDVALRCDPISGHVSLFWYQQALGQGPEFLTYFQNEAQLDKSGLPSDRFFAERPEGSVSTLKIQRTQQEDSAVYLCATKLGHQSYEQYFGPGTRLTVT.

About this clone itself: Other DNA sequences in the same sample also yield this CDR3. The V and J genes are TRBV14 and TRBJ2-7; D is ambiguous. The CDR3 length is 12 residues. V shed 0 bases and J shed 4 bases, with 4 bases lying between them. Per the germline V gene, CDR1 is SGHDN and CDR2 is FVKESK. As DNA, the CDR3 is TGTGCCAGCAGCCAAGATACTTACGAGCAGTACTTC. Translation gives CASSQDTYEQYF.

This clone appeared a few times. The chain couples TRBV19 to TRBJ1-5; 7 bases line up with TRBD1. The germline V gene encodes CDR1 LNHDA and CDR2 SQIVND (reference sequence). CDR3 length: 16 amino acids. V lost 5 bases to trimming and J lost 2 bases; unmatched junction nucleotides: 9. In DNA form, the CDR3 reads TGTGCCAGTAGTGACGCAGGGGGGTTTGGCAATCAGCCCCAGCATTTT. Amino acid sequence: CASSDAGGFGNQPQHF.

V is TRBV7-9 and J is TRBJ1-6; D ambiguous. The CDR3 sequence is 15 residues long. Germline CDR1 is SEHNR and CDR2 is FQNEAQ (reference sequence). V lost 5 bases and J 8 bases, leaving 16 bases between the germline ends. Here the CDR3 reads CASSTPGARHSPLHF. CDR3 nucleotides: TGTGCCAGCAGCACACCGGGAGCCCGCCATTCACCCCTCCACTTT.

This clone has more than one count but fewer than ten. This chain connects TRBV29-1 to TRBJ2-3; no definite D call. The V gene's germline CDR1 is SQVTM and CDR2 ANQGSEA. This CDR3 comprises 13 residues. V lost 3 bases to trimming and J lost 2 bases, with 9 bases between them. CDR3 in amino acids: CSVDMRLTDTQYF. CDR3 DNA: TGCAGCGTTGATATGCGGCTCACAGATACGCAGTATTTT.

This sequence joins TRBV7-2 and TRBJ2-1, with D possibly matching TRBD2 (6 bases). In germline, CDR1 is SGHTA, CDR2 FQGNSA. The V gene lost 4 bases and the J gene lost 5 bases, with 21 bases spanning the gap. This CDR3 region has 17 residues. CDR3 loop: CASSSRSGVAAHNEQFF. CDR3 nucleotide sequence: TGTGCCAGCAGCTCCAGGTCAGGAGTAGCGGCCCACAATGAGCAGTTCTTC. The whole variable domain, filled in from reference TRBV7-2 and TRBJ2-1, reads GAGVSQSPSNKVTEKGKDVELRCDPISGHTALYWYRQSLGQGLEFLIYFQGNSAPDKSGLPSDRFSAERTGGSVSTLTIQRTQQEDSAVYLCASSSRSGVAAHNEQFFGPGTRLTVL.

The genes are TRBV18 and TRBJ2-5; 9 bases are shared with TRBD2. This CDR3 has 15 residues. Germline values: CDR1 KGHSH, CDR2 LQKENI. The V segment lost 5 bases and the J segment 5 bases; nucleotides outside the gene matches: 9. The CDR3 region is CASSGAREGHETQYF. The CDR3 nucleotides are TGTGCCAGCTCAGGGGCGCGGGAGGGCCACGAGACCCAGTACTTC.

The CDR3 loop reads CASSFLTGQYTEAFF. The CDR3 coding sequence is TGTGCCAGCAGTTTCCTCACAGGCCAGTACACTGAAGCTTTCTTT. This rearrangement joins TRBV27 to TRBJ1-1; perhaps TRBD1 as D (5 bases). Germline values: CDR1 MNHEY, CDR2 SMNVEV (reference sequence). The length of the CDR3 is 15 residues. Trimming stripped 3 bases from V and 3 bases from J, with 14 bases between.

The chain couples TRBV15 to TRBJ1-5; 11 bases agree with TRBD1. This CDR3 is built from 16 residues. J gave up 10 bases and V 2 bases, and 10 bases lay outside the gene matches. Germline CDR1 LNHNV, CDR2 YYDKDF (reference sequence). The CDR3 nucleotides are TGTGCCACCAGCAGAATGGGGACAGGGGGGTATGGACCCCAGCATTTT. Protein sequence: CATSRMGTGGYGPQHF.